This is a list of T cell receptor beta chains from one sample in a study of blood T cell repertoires in COVID-19. The protocol was immunoSEQ multiplex PCR, while the TCRdb copy is restricted to in-frame clones and leaves out a portion. The sample has 200,000 to 250,000 clones, 65% to 90% seen once. The sample taken for sequencing was peripheral blood. The origin of the receptors is a man over 45 with acute or convalescent COVID-19. Each CDR3 is given with its conserved first and last residue. The order of the fields is J gene, D gene, V gene, clone size, CDR3 protein, CDR3 DNA. The D gene is left open where the match is weak. For some rows the clone size is stated as once, few or many, or as a class when expanded; others skip it.

j_call: TRBJ2-2
d_call: -
v_call: TRBV5-6
clone_size: once
cdr3_aa: CASSFLPGIQNTGELFF
cdr3_nt: TGTGCCAGCAGCTTCCTGCCCGGGATCCAGAACACCGGGGAGCTGTTTTTT

j_call: TRBJ1-2
d_call: -
v_call: TRBV11-2
clone_size: -
cdr3_aa: CASSLSLGAAGYTF
cdr3_nt: TGTGCCAGCAGCTTAAGCCTGGGGGCTGCTGGCTACACCTTC

j_call: TRBJ2-7
d_call: -
v_call: TRBV7-9
clone_size: -
cdr3_aa: CASSLMAGRPYEQYF
cdr3_nt: TGTGCCAGCAGCTTAATGGCAGGGCGCCCCTACGAGCAGTACTTC

j_call: TRBJ1-1
d_call: TRBD1
v_call: TRBV18
clone_size: few
cdr3_aa: CASSPQGQSIGTEAFF
cdr3_nt: TGTGCCAGCTCACCGCAGGGACAGAGTATAGGGACTGAAGCTTTCTTT

j_call: TRBJ1-2
d_call: TRBD1
v_call: TRBV3-1/TRBV3-2
clone_size: few
cdr3_aa: CASSRQGTSNYGYTF
cdr3_nt: TGTGCCAGCAGCCGACAGGGGACAAGTAACTATGGCTACACCTTC

j_call: TRBJ2-5
d_call: -
v_call: TRBV18
clone_size: -
cdr3_aa: CASSPMVAETQYF
cdr3_nt: TGTGCCAGCTCACCGATGGTGGCAGAGACCCAGTACTTC

j_call: TRBJ1-2
d_call: -
v_call: TRBV3-1/TRBV3-2
clone_size: -
cdr3_aa: CASSQRKGGYTF
cdr3_nt: TGTGCCAGCAGCCAGCGAAAGGGGGGCTACACCTTC

j_call: TRBJ2-2
d_call: -
v_call: TRBV6-5
clone_size: -
cdr3_aa: CASTAVTGELFF
cdr3_nt: TGTGCCAGCACCGCGGTCACCGGGGAGCTGTTTTTT

j_call: TRBJ2-1
d_call: TRBD1
v_call: TRBV27
clone_size: many
cdr3_aa: CASRWDRVINEQFF
cdr3_nt: TGTGCCAGCCGCTGGGACAGGGTGATAAATGAGCAGTTCTTC

j_call: TRBJ1-3
d_call: -
v_call: TRBV19
clone_size: once
cdr3_aa: CASSIEPRFAGNTIYF
cdr3_nt: TGTGCCAGTAGTATAGAACCGCGTTTCGCTGGAAACACCATATATTTT

j_call: TRBJ1-2
d_call: TRBD1
v_call: TRBV6-5
clone_size: -
cdr3_aa: CASHRGTNYGYTF
cdr3_nt: TGTGCCAGTCACAGGGGGACTAACTATGGCTACACCTTC

j_call: TRBJ1-6
d_call: -
v_call: TRBV6-2/TRBV6-3
clone_size: -
cdr3_aa: CASSLGGDSPLHF
cdr3_nt: TGTGCCAGCAGCCTGGGAGGGGATTCACCCCTCCACTTT

j_call: TRBJ1-5
d_call: TRBD1
v_call: TRBV6-5
clone_size: -
cdr3_aa: CASSPGQDNQPQHF
cdr3_nt: TGTGCCAGCAGTCCTGGACAGGATAATCAGCCCCAGCATTTT

j_call: TRBJ1-2
d_call: -
v_call: TRBV18
clone_size: -
cdr3_aa: CASSPTDSFYGYTF
cdr3_nt: TGTGCCAGCTCACCGACGGACAGTTTCTATGGCTACACCTTC

j_call: TRBJ1-2
d_call: TRBD1
v_call: TRBV27
clone_size: -
cdr3_aa: CASSPLQGAYGYTF
cdr3_nt: TGTGCCAGCAGTCCCTTACAGGGGGCGTATGGCTACACCTTC

j_call: TRBJ1-2
d_call: TRBD1
v_call: TRBV11-2
clone_size: -
cdr3_aa: CASSHYQDRHLGYTF
cdr3_nt: TGTGCCAGCAGCCATTACCAGGACAGGCACCTCGGCTACACCTTC

j_call: TRBJ2-1
d_call: -
v_call: TRBV6-1
clone_size: -
cdr3_aa: CASSEGQDYNEQFF
cdr3_nt: TGTGCCAGCAGTGAAGGGCAGGATTACAATGAGCAGTTCTTC

j_call: TRBJ1-1
d_call: TRBD1
v_call: TRBV27
clone_size: -
cdr3_aa: CASSLGTGGSTEAFF
cdr3_nt: TGTGCCAGCAGTCTCGGGACAGGGGGGAGCACTGAAGCTTTCTTT

j_call: TRBJ1-4
d_call: TRBD1
v_call: TRBV7-7
clone_size: few
cdr3_aa: CASSAPRGTENEKLFF
cdr3_nt: TGTGCCAGCAGCGCCCCCCGAGGGACAGAGAATGAAAAACTGTTTTTT

j_call: TRBJ1-2
d_call: -
v_call: TRBV27
clone_size: -
cdr3_aa: CASRAGVGYGYTF
cdr3_nt: TGTGCCAGTAGGGCAGGGGTAGGGTATGGCTACACCTTC

j_call: TRBJ1-3
d_call: -
v_call: TRBV4-2
clone_size: -
cdr3_aa: CASSQDRGVNLLFNTIYF
cdr3_nt: TGTGCCAGCAGCCAAGATCGGGGGGTGAACCTTCTGTTCAACACCATATATTTT

j_call: TRBJ1-4
d_call: TRBD1
v_call: TRBV10-2
clone_size: -
cdr3_aa: CASRDRGLLNEKLFF
cdr3_nt: TGCGCCAGCCGGGACAGGGGCCTCCTTAATGAAAAACTGTTTTTT

j_call: TRBJ1-2
d_call: -
v_call: TRBV15
clone_size: -
cdr3_aa: CATSRDRQFPYGYTF
cdr3_nt: TGTGCCACCAGCAGAGATCGACAGTTCCCCTATGGCTACACCTTC

j_call: TRBJ1-2
d_call: TRBD1
v_call: TRBV6-5
clone_size: -
cdr3_aa: CASSPDRGIGYTF
cdr3_nt: TGTGCCAGCAGCCCAGACAGGGGGATTGGCTACACCTTC

j_call: TRBJ2-7
d_call: -
v_call: TRBV11-3
clone_size: -
cdr3_aa: CASSQRHGSTAQYF
cdr3_nt: TGTGCCAGCAGCCAGCGGCACGGATCCACGGCGCAGTACTTC

j_call: TRBJ2-7
d_call: -
v_call: TRBV20-1
clone_size: -
cdr3_aa: CSASSPYEQYF
cdr3_nt: TGCAGTGCTAGTTCCCCGTACGAGCAGTACTTC

j_call: TRBJ1-5
d_call: TRBD1
v_call: TRBV19
clone_size: -
cdr3_aa: CASSMTGGNQPQHF
cdr3_nt: TGTGCCAGTAGTATGACAGGGGGCAATCAGCCCCAGCATTTT

j_call: TRBJ2-3
d_call: -
v_call: TRBV7-8
clone_size: few
cdr3_aa: CASSLARRYTDTQYF
cdr3_nt: TGTGCCAGCAGCTTAGCGCGGCGGTACACAGATACGCAGTATTTT

j_call: TRBJ1-6
d_call: -
v_call: TRBV3-1/TRBV3-2
clone_size: -
cdr3_aa: CASSKQNSPLHF
cdr3_nt: TGTGCCAGCAGCAAACAGAATTCACCCCTCCACTTT

j_call: TRBJ2-2
d_call: TRBD2
v_call: TRBV2
clone_size: -
cdr3_aa: CASSLRDTRLAGGRTNTGELFF
cdr3_nt: TGTGCCAGCAGTCTCCGGGACACTCGACTAGCGGGGGGACGGACGAACACCGGGGAGCTGTTTTTT

j_call: TRBJ2-5
d_call: TRBD1
v_call: TRBV5-4
clone_size: -
cdr3_aa: CASSSAGTGAETQYF
cdr3_nt: TGTGCCAGCAGCTCCGCCGGGACAGGGGCCGAGACCCAGTACTTC

j_call: TRBJ1-2
d_call: TRBD1
v_call: TRBV19
clone_size: -
cdr3_aa: CASSLKGQGQRGYTF
cdr3_nt: TGTGCCAGTAGTCTAAAGGGACAGGGGCAACGGGGCTACACCTTC

j_call: TRBJ2-7
d_call: TRBD1
v_call: TRBV2
clone_size: -
cdr3_aa: CASSGDRGAYEQYF
cdr3_nt: TGTGCCAGCAGTGGAGACAGGGGGGCCTACGAGCAGTACTTC

j_call: TRBJ1-4
d_call: -
v_call: TRBV5-1
clone_size: -
cdr3_aa: CASSSGVSGEKLFF
cdr3_nt: TGCGCCAGCAGTTCAGGGGTTAGTGGTGAAAAACTGTTTTTT

j_call: TRBJ1-2
d_call: -
v_call: TRBV27
clone_size: -
cdr3_aa: CASSPRGGGYGYTF
cdr3_nt: TGTGCCAGCAGTCCCCGGGGAGGGGGCTATGGCTACACCTTC

j_call: TRBJ2-6
d_call: TRBD1
v_call: TRBV27
clone_size: once
cdr3_aa: CASSNRGAGGANVLTF
cdr3_nt: TGTGCCAGCAGTAACAGGGGGGCAGGGGGGGCCAACGTCCTGACTTTC

j_call: TRBJ2-4
d_call: TRBD2
v_call: TRBV12-3/TRBV12-4
clone_size: -
cdr3_aa: CASSLMGGNIQYF
cdr3_nt: TGTGCCAGCAGTTTAATGGGGGGGAACATTCAGTACTTC

j_call: TRBJ2-5
d_call: TRBD1
v_call: TRBV13
clone_size: -
cdr3_aa: CASSIAAGTGAGETQYF
cdr3_nt: TGTGCCAGCAGCATTGCCGCCGGGACAGGGGCTGGTGAGACCCAGTACTTC

j_call: TRBJ2-7
d_call: -
v_call: TRBV6-5
clone_size: -
cdr3_aa: CASSYSNRVYEQYF
cdr3_nt: TGTGCCAGCAGTTACTCGAACAGGGTCTACGAGCAGTACTTC

j_call: TRBJ2-5
d_call: TRBD1
v_call: TRBV10-1
clone_size: -
cdr3_aa: CASSDPDRGRGETQYF
cdr3_nt: TGCGCCAGCAGTGACCCGGACAGGGGGCGCGGAGAGACCCAGTACTTC

j_call: TRBJ2-5
d_call: -
v_call: TRBV19
clone_size: -
cdr3_aa: CASTGDQRGTQYF
cdr3_nt: TGTGCCAGTACGGGGGACCAAAGGGGGACCCAGTACTTC

j_call: TRBJ1-3
d_call: TRBD1
v_call: TRBV5-6
clone_size: once
cdr3_aa: CASSLVGGGPGNTIYF
cdr3_nt: TGTGCCAGCAGCTTGGTCGGAGGGGGCCCCGGAAACACCATATATTTT

j_call: TRBJ1-2
d_call: TRBD1
v_call: TRBV4-2
clone_size: -
cdr3_aa: CASSQDRGQGGYGYTF
cdr3_nt: TGTGCCAGCAGCCAAGATAGAGGACAGGGGGGCTATGGCTACACCTTC

j_call: TRBJ1-1
d_call: -
v_call: TRBV5-4
clone_size: few
cdr3_aa: CASSSTVNTEAFF
cdr3_nt: TGTGCCAGCAGCTCGACAGTGAACACTGAAGCTTTCTTT

j_call: TRBJ1-5
d_call: TRBD1
v_call: TRBV6-5
clone_size: -
cdr3_aa: CASRGQGTPNQPQHF
cdr3_nt: TGTGCCAGCAGAGGACAGGGGACCCCTAATCAGCCCCAGCATTTT